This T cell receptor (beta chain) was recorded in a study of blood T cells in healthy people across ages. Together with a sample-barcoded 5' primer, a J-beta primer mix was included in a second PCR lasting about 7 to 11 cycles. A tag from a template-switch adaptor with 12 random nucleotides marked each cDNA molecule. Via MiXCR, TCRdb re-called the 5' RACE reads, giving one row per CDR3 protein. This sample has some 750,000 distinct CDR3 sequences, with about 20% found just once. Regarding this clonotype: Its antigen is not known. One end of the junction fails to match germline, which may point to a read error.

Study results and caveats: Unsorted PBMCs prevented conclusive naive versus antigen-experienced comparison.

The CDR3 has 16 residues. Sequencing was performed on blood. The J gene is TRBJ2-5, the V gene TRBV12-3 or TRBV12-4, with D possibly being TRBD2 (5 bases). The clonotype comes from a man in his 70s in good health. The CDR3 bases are TGTGCCAGCAGTTTGAAGACCCCAAGAGGGAGTTACGAGCAGCACTTC. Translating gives CASSLKTPRGSYEQHF.